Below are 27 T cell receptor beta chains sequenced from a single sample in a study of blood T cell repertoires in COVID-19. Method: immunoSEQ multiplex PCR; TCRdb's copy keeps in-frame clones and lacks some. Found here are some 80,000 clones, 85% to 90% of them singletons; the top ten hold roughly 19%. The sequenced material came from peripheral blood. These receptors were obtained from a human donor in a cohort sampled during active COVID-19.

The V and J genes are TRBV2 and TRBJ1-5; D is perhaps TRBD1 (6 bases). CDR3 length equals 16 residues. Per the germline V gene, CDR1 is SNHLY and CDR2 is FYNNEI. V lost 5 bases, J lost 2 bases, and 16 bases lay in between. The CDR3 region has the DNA TGTGCCAGCAGTAGGGGGGGCGCCTGGGGCAATCAGCCCCAGCATTTT. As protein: CASSRGGAWGNQPQHF.

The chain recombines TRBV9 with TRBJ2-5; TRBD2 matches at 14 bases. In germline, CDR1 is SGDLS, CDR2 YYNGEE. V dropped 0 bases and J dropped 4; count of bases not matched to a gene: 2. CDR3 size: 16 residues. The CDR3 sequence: CASSVEGLAGVETQYF. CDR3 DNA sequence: TGTGCCAGCAGCGTAGAGGGACTAGCGGGGGTAGAGACCCAGTACTTC.

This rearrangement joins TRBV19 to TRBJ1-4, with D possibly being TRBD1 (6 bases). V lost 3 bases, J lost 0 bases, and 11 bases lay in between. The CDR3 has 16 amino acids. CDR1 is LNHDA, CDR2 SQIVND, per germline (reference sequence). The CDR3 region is CASSIGQKTTNEKLFF. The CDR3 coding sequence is TGTGCCAGTAGTATTGGACAGAAGACAACTAATGAAAAACTGTTTTTT.

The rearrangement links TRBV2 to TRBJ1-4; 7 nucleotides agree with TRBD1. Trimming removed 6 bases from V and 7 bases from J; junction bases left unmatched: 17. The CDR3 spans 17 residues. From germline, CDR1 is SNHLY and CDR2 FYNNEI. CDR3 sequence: CASSVQGNPIPGEKLFF. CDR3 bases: TGTGCCAGCAGCGTACAGGGGAACCCCATCCCGGGTGAAAAACTGTTTTTT.

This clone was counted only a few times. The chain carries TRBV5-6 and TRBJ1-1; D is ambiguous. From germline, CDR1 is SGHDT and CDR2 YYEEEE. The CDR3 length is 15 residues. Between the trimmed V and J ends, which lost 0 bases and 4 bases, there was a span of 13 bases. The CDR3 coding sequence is TGTGCCAGCAGCTTGGGGAGGGTAGGAGTCACTGAAGCTTTCTTT. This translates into CASSLGRVGVTEAFF.

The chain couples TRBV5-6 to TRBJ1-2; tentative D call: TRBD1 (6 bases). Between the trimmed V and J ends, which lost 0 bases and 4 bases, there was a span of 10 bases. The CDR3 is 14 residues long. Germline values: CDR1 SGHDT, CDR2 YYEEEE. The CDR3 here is CASSLGAGAYGYTF. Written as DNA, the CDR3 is TGTGCCAGCAGCTTGGGGGCAGGGGCCTATGGCTACACCTTC.

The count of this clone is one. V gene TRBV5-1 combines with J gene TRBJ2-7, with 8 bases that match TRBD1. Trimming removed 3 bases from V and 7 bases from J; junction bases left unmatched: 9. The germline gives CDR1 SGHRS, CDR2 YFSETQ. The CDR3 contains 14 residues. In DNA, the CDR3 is TGCGCCAGCAGCTCTGGACAGGGTGGAGCGGAGCAGTACTTC. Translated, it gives CASSSGQGGAEQYF.

The CDR3, as DNA: TGTGCCAGCAGTGACCAAGGACTAGCGGGAGTAAACGAGCAGTACTTC. Amino acid sequence: CASSDQGLAGVNEQYF. This chain links TRBV25-1 with TRBJ2-7, with 13 bases aligning to TRBD2. This CDR3 is built from 16 residues. The ends lost 3 bases at V and 5 bases at J; junction bases unmatched: 7. The germline V gene has CDR1 MGHDK and CDR2 SYGVNS.

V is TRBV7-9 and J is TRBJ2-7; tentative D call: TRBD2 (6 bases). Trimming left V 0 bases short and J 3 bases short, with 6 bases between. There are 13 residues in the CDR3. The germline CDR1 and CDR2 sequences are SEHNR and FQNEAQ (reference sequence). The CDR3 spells CASSLAGGYEQYF. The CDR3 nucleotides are TGTGCCAGCAGCTTAGCGGGGGGCTACGAGCAGTACTTC.

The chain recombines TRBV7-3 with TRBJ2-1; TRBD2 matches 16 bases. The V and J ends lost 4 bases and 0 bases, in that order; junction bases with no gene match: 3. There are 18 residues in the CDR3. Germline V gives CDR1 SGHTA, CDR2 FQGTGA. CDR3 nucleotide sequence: TGTGCCAGCAGCTCGGGACTAGCGGGAGGGCACTCCTACAATGAGCAGTTCTTC. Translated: CASSSGLAGGHSYNEQFF.

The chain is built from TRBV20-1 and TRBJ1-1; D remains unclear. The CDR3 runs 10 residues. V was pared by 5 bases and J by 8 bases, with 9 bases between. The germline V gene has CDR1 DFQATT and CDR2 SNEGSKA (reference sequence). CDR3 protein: CSAERLEAFF. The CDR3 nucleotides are TGCAGTGCTGAGAGGTTGGAAGCTTTCTTT.

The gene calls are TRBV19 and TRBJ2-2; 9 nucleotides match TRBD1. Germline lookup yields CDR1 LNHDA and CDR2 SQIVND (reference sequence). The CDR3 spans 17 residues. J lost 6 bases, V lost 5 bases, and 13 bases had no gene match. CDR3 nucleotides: TGTGCCAGTAGTGACCCACCGGGACAGGGTAGGGCCGGGGAGCTGTTTTTT. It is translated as CASSDPPGQGRAGELFF.

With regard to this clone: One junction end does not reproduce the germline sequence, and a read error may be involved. The CDR3 reads CASSFQGNHGYTF. The CDR3 DNA is TGTGCCAGCAGCTTTCAGGGTAACCATGGCTACACCTTC. V is TRBV11-2 and J is TRBJ1-2; maybe TRBD1 (5 bases). Germline CDR1 is SGHAT and CDR2 is FQNNGV. The CDR3 is made up of 13 amino acids. Supplemented by reference TRBV11-2 and TRBJ1-2, the full variable domain reads EAGVAQSPRYKIIEKRQSVAFWCNPISGHATLYWYQQILGQGPKLLIQFQNNGVVDDSQLPKDRFSAERLKGVDSTLKIQPAKLEDSAVYLCASSFQGNHGYTFGSGTRLTVV.

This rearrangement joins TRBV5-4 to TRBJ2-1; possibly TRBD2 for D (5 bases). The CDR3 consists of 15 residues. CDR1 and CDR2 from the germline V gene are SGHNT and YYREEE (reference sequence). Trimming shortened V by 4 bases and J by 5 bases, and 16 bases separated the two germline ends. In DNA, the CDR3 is TGTGCCAGCAGCCCGACCCCGGGAAGTAACAATGAGCAGTTCTTC. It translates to CASSPTPGSNNEQFF. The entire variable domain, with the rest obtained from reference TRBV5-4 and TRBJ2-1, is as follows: ETGVTQSPTHLIKTRGQQVTLRCSSQSGHNTVSWYQQALGQGPQFIFQYYREEENGRGNFPPRFSGLQFPNYSSELNVNALELDDSALYLCASSPTPGSNNEQFFGPGTRLTVL.

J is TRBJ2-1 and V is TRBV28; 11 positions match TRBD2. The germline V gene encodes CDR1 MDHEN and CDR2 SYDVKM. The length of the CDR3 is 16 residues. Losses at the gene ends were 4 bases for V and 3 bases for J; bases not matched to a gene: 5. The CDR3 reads CASSSGLAAIYNEQFF. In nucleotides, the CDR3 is TGTGCCAGCAGTTCGGGACTAGCGGCAATCTACAATGAGCAGTTCTTC.

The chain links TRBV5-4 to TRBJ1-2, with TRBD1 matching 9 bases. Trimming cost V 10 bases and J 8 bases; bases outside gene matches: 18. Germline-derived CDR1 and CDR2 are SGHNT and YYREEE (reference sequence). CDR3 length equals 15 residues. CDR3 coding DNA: TGTGCCGTACGAGCTGGGACAGGGTCTAGGGGCGGCTACACCTTC. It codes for CAVRAGTGSRGGYTF.

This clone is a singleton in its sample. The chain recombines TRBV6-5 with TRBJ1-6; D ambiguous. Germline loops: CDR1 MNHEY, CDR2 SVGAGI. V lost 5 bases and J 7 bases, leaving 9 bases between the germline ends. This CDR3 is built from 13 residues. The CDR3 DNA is TGTGCCAGCAGTACATCAGAAAATTCACCCCTCCACTTT. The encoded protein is CASSTSENSPLHF.

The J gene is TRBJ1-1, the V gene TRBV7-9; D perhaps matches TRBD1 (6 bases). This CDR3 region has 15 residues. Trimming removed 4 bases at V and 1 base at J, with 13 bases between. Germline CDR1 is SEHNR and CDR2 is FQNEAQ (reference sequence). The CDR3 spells CASSSDPTGNTEAFF. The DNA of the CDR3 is TGTGCCAGCAGCTCCGACCCGACAGGGAACACTGAAGCTTTCTTT.

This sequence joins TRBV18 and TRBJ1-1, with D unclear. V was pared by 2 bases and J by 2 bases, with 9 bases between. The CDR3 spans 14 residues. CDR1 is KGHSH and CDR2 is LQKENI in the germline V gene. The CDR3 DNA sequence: TGTGCCAGCTCACCAATGAGTGCAAACACTGAAGCTTTCTTT. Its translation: CASSPMSANTEAFF.

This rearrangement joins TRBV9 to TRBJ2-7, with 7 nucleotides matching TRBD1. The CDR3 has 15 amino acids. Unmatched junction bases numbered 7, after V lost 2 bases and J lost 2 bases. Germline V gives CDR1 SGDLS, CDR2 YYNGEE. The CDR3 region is CASSVQTGPTYEQYF. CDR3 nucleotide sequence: TGTGCCAGCAGCGTCCAGACAGGGCCAACCTACGAGCAGTACTTC.

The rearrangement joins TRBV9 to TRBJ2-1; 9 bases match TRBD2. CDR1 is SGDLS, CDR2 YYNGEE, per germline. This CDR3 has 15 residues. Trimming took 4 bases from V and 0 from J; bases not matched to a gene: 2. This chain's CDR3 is CASSRLAASYNEQFF. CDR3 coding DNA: TGTGCCAGCAGCCGACTAGCGGCCTCCTACAATGAGCAGTTCTTC.

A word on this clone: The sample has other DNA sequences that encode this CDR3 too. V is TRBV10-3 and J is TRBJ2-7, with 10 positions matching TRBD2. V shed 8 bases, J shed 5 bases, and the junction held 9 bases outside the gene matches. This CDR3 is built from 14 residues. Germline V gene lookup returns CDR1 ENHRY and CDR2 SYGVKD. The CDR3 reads CAIRGERGGHEQYF. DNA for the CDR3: TGTGCCATCCGGGGGGAGCGGGGGGGCCACGAGCAGTACTTC.

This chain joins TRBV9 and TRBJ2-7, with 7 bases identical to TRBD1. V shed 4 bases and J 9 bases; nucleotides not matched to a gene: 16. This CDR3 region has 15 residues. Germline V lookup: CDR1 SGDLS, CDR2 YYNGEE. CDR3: CASSSRGQGESRQYF. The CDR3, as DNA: TGTGCCAGCAGCTCGCGCGGTCAGGGGGAATCAAGGCAGTACTTC.

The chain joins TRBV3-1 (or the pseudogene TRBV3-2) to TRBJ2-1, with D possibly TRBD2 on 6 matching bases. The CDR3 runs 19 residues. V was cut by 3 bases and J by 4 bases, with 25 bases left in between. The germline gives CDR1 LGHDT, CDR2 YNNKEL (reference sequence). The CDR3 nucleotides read TGTGCCAGCAGCCAGCTCACGGGTAGGAGCGGGTCGGGGTACAATGAGCAGTTCTTC. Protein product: CASSQLTGRSGSGYNEQFF.

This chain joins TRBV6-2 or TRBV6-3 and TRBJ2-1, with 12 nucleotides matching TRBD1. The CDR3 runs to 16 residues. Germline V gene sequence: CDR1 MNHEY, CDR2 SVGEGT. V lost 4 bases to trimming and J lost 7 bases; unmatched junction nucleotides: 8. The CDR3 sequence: CASSSPRDRGRNEQFF. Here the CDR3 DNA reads TGTGCCAGCAGTTCACCCCGGGACAGGGGGCGAAATGAGCAGTTCTTC.

The CDR3 loop is CASSSLSGGRGETQYF. The DNA for the CDR3 is TGTGCCAGCAGCTCCCTTAGCGGGGGGCGGGGAGAGACCCAGTACTTC. The V call is TRBV7-9, the J call TRBJ2-5; 10 bases map to TRBD2. V lost 4 bases and J lost 4; bases outside the gene matches: 9. CDR1 is SEHNR and CDR2 is FQNEAQ in the germline V gene (reference sequence). This CDR3 is 16 amino acids long. Full variable domain (remainder filled in from reference TRBV7-9 and TRBJ2-5): DTGVSQNPRHKITKRGQNVTFRCDPISEHNRLYWYRQTLGQGPEFLTYFQNEAQLEKSRLLSDRFSAERPKGSFSTLEIQRTEQGDSAMYLCASSSLSGGRGETQYFGPGTRLLVL.

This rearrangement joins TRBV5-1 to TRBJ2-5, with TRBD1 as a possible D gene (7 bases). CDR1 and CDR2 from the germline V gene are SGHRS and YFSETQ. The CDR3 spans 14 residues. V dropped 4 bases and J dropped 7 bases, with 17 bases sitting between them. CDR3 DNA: TGCGCCAGCAGCCCCGGACAGGCCGGGGGGACCCAGTACTTC. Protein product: CASSPGQAGGTQYF.